This T cell receptor beta chain was obtained from a study of radiation and T cells in renal cell carcinoma. The germline CDR1 and CDR2 sequences are MNHNS and SASEGT. The junction had 9 bases not matched to a gene; V was cut back by 4 bases and J by 0 bases. CDR3 length: 18 amino acids. Time point here: blood 4 weeks post-SBRT, at nephrectomy. Treatment of the sample: 15 Gy SBRT to primary tumor, nephrectomy 4 weeks later. Sequencing used immunoSEQ multiplex PCR; TCRdb keeps in-frame clones, though not all of them. The data contain some 78,000 clones, about 89% of them singletons. Specimen: blood, collected from a patient whose treatment included radiotherapy and nephrectomy. The rearrangement uses TRBV6-1 and TRBJ2-6; 7 bases match TRBD1. The sequence was collected from a woman in her 70s with renal cell carcinoma. As DNA, the CDR3 is TGTGCCAGCAGTGGACGGGACAGTGCTATCTCTGGGGCCAACGTCCTGACTTTC. Translation gives CASSGRDSAISGANVLTF.